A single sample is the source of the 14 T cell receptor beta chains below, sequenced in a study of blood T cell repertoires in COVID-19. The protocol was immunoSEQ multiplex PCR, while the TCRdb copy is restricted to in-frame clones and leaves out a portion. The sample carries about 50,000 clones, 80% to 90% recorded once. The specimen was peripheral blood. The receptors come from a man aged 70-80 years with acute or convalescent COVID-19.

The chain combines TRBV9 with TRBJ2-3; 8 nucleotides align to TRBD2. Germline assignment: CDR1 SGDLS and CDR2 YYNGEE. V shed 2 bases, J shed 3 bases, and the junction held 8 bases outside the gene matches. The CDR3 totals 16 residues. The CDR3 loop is CASSVGGGRRTDTQYF. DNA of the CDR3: TGTGCCAGCAGCGTCGGCGGGGGGAGGAGAACAGATACGCAGTATTTT.

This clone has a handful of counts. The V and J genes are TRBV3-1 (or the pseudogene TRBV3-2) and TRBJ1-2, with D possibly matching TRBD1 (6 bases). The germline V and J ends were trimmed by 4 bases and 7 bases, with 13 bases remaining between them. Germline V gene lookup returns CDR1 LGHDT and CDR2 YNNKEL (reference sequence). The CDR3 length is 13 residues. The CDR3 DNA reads TGTGCCAGCAGCCGGACAACAGGGTCTGGCTACACCTTC. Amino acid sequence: CASSRTTGSGYTF.

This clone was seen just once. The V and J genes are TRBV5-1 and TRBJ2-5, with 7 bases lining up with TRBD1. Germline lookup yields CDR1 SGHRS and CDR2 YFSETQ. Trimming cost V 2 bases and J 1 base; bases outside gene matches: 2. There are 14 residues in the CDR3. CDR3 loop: CASSFTGAQETQYF. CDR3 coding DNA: TGCGCCAGCAGCTTCACAGGGGCCCAAGAGACCCAGTACTTC.

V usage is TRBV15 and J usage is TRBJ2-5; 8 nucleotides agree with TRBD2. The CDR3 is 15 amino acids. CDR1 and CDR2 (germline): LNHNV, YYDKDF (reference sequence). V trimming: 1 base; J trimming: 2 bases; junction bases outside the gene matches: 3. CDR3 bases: TGTGCCACCAGCAGAGGTACGGGGGGGCAAGAGACCCAGTACTTC. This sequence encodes CATSRGTGGQETQYF. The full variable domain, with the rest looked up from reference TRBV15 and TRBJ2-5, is DAMVIQNPRYQVTQFGKPVTLSCSQTLNHNVMYWYQQKSSQAPKLLFHYYDKDFNNEADTPDNFQSRRPNTSFCFLDIRSPGLGDTAMYLCATSRGTGGQETQYFGPGTRLLVL.

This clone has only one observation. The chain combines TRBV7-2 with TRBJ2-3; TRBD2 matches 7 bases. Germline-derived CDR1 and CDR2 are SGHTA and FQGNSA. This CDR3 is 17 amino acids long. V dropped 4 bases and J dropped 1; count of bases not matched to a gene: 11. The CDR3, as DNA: TGTGCCAGCAGCTCTAGTAGGGGAGGGCCTGGCACAGATACGCAGTATTTT. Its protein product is CASSSSRGGPGTDTQYF.

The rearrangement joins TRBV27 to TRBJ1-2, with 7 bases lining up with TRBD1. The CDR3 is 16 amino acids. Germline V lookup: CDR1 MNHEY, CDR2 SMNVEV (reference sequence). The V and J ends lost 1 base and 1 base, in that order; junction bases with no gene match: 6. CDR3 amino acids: CASSLYRGRNNYGYTF. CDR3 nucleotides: TGTGCCAGCAGTTTATACAGGGGACGGAATAACTATGGCTACACCTTC.

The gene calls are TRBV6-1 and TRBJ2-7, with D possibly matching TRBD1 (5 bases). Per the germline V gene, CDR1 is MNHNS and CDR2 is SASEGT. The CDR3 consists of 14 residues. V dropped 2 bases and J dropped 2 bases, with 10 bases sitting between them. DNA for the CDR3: TGTGCCAGCAGTGAACAGAGACAGACCTACGAGCAGTACTTC. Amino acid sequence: CASSEQRQTYEQYF.

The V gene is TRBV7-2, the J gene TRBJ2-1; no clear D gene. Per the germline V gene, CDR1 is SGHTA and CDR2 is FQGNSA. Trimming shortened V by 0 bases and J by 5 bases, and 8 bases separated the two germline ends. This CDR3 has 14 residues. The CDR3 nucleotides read TGTGCCAGCAGCTTAGCGAACAGAAACAATGAGCAGTTCTTC. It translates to CASSLANRNNEQFF. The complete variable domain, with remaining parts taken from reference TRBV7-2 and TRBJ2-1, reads GAGVSQSPSNKVTEKGKDVELRCDPISGHTALYWYRQSLGQGLEFLIYFQGNSAPDKSGLPSDRFSAERTGGSVSTLTIQRTQQEDSAVYLCASSLANRNNEQFFGPGTRLTVL.

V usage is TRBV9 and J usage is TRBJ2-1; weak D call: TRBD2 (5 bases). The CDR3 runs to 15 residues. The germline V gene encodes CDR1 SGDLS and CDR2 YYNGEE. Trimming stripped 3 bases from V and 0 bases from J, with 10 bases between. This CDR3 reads CASSAPGSSYNEQFF. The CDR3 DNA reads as TGTGCCAGCAGCGCACCGGGGAGCTCCTACAATGAGCAGTTCTTC.

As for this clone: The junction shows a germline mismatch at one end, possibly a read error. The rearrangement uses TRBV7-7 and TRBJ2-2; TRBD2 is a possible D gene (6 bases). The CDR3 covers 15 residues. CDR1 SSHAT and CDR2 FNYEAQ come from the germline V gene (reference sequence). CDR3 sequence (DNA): TGTGCTAGCAGCTTGTCCGGGGGTGACACCGGGGAGCTGTTTTTT. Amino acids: CASSLSGGDTGELFF. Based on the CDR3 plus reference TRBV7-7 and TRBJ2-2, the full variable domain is GAGVSQSPRYKVTKRGQDVTLRCDPISSHATLYWYQQALGQGPEFLTYFNYEAQPDKSGLPSDRFSAERPEGSISTLTIQRTEQRDSAMYRCASSLSGGDTGELFFGEGSRLTVL.

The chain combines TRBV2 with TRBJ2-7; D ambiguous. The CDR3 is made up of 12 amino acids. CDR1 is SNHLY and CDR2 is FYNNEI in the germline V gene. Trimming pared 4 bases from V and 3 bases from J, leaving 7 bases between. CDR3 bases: TGTGCCAGCAGTGTATCCTACTACGAGCAGTACTTC. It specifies CASSVSYYEQYF.

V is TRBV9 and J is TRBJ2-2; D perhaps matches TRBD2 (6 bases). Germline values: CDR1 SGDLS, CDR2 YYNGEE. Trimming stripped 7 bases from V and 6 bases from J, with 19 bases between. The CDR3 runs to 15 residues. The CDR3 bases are TGTGCCAGCTTCCCGGGGGTCGTTACCGCCGGGGAGCTGTTTTTT. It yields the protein CASFPGVVTAGELFF.

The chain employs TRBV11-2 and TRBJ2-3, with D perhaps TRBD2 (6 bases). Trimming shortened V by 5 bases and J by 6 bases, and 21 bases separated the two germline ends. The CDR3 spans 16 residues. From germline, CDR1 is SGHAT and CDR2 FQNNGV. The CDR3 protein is CASSQRLAPWMDTQYF. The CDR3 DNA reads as TGTGCCAGCAGCCAGCGTCTAGCGCCTTGGATGGATACGCAGTATTTT.

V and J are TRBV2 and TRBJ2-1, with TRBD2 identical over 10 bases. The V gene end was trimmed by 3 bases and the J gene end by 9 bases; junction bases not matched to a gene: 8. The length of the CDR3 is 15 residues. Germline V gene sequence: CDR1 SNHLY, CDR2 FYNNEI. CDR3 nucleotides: TGTGCCAGCAGTGAGTTGGTAGCGGGAGGTGGTGAGCAGTTCTTC. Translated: CASSELVAGGGEQFF.